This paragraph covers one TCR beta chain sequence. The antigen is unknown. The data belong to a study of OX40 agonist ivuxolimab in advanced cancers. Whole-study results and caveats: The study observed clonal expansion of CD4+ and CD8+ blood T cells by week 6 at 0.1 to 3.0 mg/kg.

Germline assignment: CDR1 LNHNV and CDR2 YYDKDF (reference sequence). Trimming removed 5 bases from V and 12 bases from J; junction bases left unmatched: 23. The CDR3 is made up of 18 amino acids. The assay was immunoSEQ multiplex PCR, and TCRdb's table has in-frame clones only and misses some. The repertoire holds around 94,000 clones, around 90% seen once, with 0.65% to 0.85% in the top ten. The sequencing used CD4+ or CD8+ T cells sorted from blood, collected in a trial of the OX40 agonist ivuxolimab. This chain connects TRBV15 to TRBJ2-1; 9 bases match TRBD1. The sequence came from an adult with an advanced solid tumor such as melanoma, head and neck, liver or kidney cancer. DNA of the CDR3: TGTGCCACCAGCTTGAGAGGCCCCCCGAGGACAGGGGAAGATGTGCAGTTCTTC. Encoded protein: CATSLRGPPRTGEDVQFF.